The present entry profiles one T cell receptor beta chain with its context. Its antigen is currently unknown. The PCR ran on 60 Vbeta and 13 Jbeta primers. TCRdb's table, derived via immunoSEQ multiplex PCR, lists solely in-frame clones and lacks some. The sample contains over 90,000 clones, approximately 66% of which appear only once. The sample belongs to a study of cytomegalovirus exposure and HLA in healthy donors. Trimming left V 6 bases short and J 0 bases short, with 15 bases between. This CDR3 comprises 15 residues. Germline values: CDR1 MNHEY, CDR2 SVGAGI. Findings and limits, study-wide: Cytomegalovirus-associated status was assigned to about 170 TCR beta chains. TCR beta V- and J-gene trimming, according to a later analysis, was linked to a missense DCLRE1C variant.

The V call is TRBV6-5, the J call TRBJ2-7; D possibly corresponds to TRBD1 (5 bases). This clonotype was obtained from a woman aged 45-60 years in good health and CMV-seronegative. Sequenced sample: PBMCs. CDR3 DNA: TGTGCCAGCAGCGTTGACAGTCCCTCCTCCTACGAGCAGTACTTC. Its protein is CASSVDSPSSYEQYF.